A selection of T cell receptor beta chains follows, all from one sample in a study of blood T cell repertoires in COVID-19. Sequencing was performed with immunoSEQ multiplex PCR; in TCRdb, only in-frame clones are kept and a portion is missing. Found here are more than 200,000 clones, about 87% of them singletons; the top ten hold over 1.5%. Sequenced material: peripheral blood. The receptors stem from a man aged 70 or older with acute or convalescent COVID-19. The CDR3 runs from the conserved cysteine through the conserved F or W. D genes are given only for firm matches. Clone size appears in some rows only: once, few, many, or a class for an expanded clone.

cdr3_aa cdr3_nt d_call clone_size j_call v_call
CASSLDSRTSGTSYEQYF TGTGCCAGCAGCTTAGATTCTCGGACTAGCGGGACTTCATACGAGCAGTACTTC TRBD2 . TRBJ2-7 TRBV11-2
CASSVQVNTGELFF TGTGCCAGCAGCGTACAGGTTAACACCGGGGAGCTGTTTTTT . . TRBJ2-2 TRBV11-2
CASSRDPGLGGVTDTQYF TGCGCCAGCAGCAGGGATCCGGGACTAGGTGGTGTCACAGATACGCAGTATTTT TRBD2 . TRBJ2-3 TRBV5-1
CATSRDRQGVTQYF TGTGCCACCAGCAGAGATAGGCAGGGGGTGACCCAGTACTTC TRBD1 . TRBJ2-5 TRBV15
CASSLRGGTASIIEAFF TGTGCCAGCAGCTTAAGGGGCGGGACAGCCTCAATAATTGAAGCTTTCTTT TRBD1 once TRBJ1-1 TRBV7-2
CASSLGEGFTDTQYF TGTGCCAGCAGCTTAGGGGAGGGATTCACAGATACGCAGTATTTT TRBD2 . TRBJ2-3 TRBV11-3
CASSQVKGAEAFF TGTGCCAGCAGCCAAGTTAAGGGAGCTGAAGCTTTCTTT . . TRBJ1-1 TRBV3-1/TRBV3-2
CASSQEPRGFGYTEAFF TGCGCCAGCAGCCAAGAGCCCAGGGGTTTCGGGTACACTGAAGCTTTCTTT . . TRBJ1-1 TRBV4-3
CASSLYVTGLNEQFF TGTGCCAGCAGCCTTTATGTTACAGGGCTCAATGAGCAGTTCTTC . . TRBJ2-1 TRBV14
CASRVPTGIYNEQFF TGTGCCAGCAGGGTCCCCACAGGGATTTACAATGAGCAGTTCTTC . . TRBJ2-1 TRBV7-2
CASSYFSGRANEQFF TGTGCCAGCAGTTACTTTAGCGGGAGAGCAAATGAGCAGTTCTTC TRBD2 . TRBJ2-1 TRBV6-2/TRBV6-3
CASSSDSALNTEAFF TGTGCCAGTTCCTCGGACAGTGCCTTGAACACTGAAGCTTTCTTT . . TRBJ1-1 TRBV19
CASSVSATPYEQYF TGTGCCAGCAGCGTATCCGCTACTCCCTACGAGCAGTACTTC . . TRBJ2-7 TRBV9
CASNPYHRATDTQYF TGTGCCAGCAACCCCTATCACAGGGCCACAGATACGCAGTATTTT . . TRBJ2-3 TRBV9
CASSPSSGSTDTQYF TGTGCCAGCTCACCATCCTCGGGAAGCACAGATACGCAGTATTTT . . TRBJ2-3 TRBV18
CASSLGWIPRQSSYEQYF TGTGCCAGCAGCTTAGGTTGGATACCGAGACAGAGTTCCTACGAGCAGTACTTC . . TRBJ2-7 TRBV11-2
CATSRDGREGEKLFF TGTGCCACCAGCAGAGATGGCAGGGAGGGAGAAAAACTGTTTTTT . . TRBJ1-4 TRBV15
CASSSSLWANVLTF TGTGCCAGCAGTTCTAGTCTCTGGGCCAACGTCCTGACTTTC . . TRBJ2-6 TRBV28
CATSTGTSGNQETQYF TGCGCCACCTCGACCGGGACTAGCGGGAACCAAGAGACCCAGTACTTC TRBD2 once TRBJ2-5 TRBV5-1
CASSLRTGGSYGNSPLHF TGCGCCAGCAGCCTAAGAACCGGAGGGTCATATGGGAATTCACCCCTCCACTTT . . TRBJ1-6 TRBV5-1
CASSSFRQVRSGANVLTF TGTGCCAGCAGTTCCTTTAGACAGGTTCGCTCTGGGGCCAACGTCCTGACTTTC . few TRBJ2-6 TRBV27
CASSETDRSNQPQHF TGTGCCAGCAGTGAAACGGACAGAAGCAATCAGCCCCAGCATTTT . few TRBJ1-5 TRBV6-1
CASSLFSRYTGELFF TGTGCCAGCAGTTTATTTAGTCGGTACACCGGGGAGCTGTTTTTT . . TRBJ2-2 TRBV27
CASSLGGGSYEQYF TGTGCCAGCAGCTTAGGAGGAGGTTCCTACGAGCAGTACTTC . . TRBJ2-7 TRBV7-9
CASSEAWGRGVGGANVLTF TGTGCCAGCAGTGAAGCTTGGGGCAGGGGAGTCGGTGGGGCCAACGTCCTGACTTTC . . TRBJ2-6 TRBV6-1
CASSETPTGSFYGYTF TGTGCCAGCAGCGAAACACCGACCGGGTCCTTCTATGGCTACACCTTC . . TRBJ1-2 TRBV7-2
CAIINSYNEQFF TGTGCCATTATTAATTCCTACAATGAGCAGTTCTTC . . TRBJ2-1 TRBV12-3/TRBV12-4
CASSQDLGQGLTGELFF TGTGCCAGCAGCCAAGATCTGGGACAGGGCTTAACCGGGGAGCTGTTTTTT TRBD1 . TRBJ2-2 TRBV4-2
CASSFSQVTEAFF TGTGCCAGCAGTTTCTCACAAGTAACTGAAGCTTTCTTT . . TRBJ1-1 TRBV28
CASSMTGFTQYF TGTGCCAGTAGTATGACAGGGTTCACCCAGTACTTC TRBD1 . TRBJ2-5 TRBV19
CASSGQNTEAFF TGTGCCAGCAGTGGACAGAACACTGAAGCTTTCTTT . . TRBJ1-1 TRBV12-3/TRBV12-4
CASGGVRNQPQHF TGTGCCAGCGGAGGGGTCCGCAATCAGCCCCAGCATTTT . once TRBJ1-5 TRBV6-5
CASSLLPAGRAGELFF TGTGCCAGCAGTTTATTACCGGCAGGGAGGGCCGGGGAGCTGTTTTTT TRBD2 . TRBJ2-2 TRBV28
CASSVGPGGKTGELFF TGTGCCAGCAGCGTAGGTCCCGGCGGGAAAACCGGGGAGCTGTTTTTT . few TRBJ2-2 TRBV9
CASSLAPGMGGTEAFF TGTGCCAGCAGCTTAGCTCCGGGGATGGGTGGCACTGAAGCTTTCTTT . . TRBJ1-1 TRBV7-2
CASSLGQGTGNTIYF TGTGCCAGCAGCTTAGGACAGGGGACTGGAAACACCATATATTTT TRBD1 . TRBJ1-3 TRBV7-6
CASAISGGHNEQFF TGTGCCAGCGCCATTAGCGGAGGCCACAATGAGCAGTTCTTC . . TRBJ2-1 TRBV25-1
CASSIRTGELFF TGTGCCAGTAGTATCAGGACCGGGGAGCTGTTTTTT . . TRBJ2-2 TRBV19
CASTGGGGTEAFF TGTGCCAGCACAGGCGGTGGAGGCACTGAAGCTTTCTTT . . TRBJ1-1 TRBV3-1/TRBV3-2
CSASNPGLNTQYF TGCAGTGCTAGTAACCCCGGGTTGAATACGCAGTATTTT . . TRBJ2-3 TRBV20-1
CACSAGGEQYF TGTGCCTGCTCGGCGGGAGGCGAGCAGTACTTC TRBD2 . TRBJ2-7 TRBV19
CASGPGSNYGYTF TGTGCCAGCGGACCAGGGTCCAACTATGGCTACACCTTC . . TRBJ1-2 TRBV6-5
CASSLPGVRYEQYF TGTGCCAGCAGCCTCCCGGGGGTCCGGTACGAGCAGTACTTC . once TRBJ2-7 TRBV5-4